By proportion, the clone carrying this T cell receptor (beta chain) is medium-sized. Its specificity is not known. Cultured CD4+ T cell DNA underwent sequencing with the Oncomine TCR Beta short-read assay. One entry per CDR3 protein results from TCRdb running MiXCR on the PCR reads. The repertoire holds roughly 7,000 distinct CDR3 sequences, with roughly 25% as singletons. The sample belongs to a study of vaccination and CD4 T cells after COVID-19. As for the study in general: Six male and four female convalescents took part, two of them Hispanic.

Treatment: 10-day PBMC culture with coronavirus spike peptide pools or control peptides (ViraFEST assay). For ViraFEST, peptide pools expanded antigen-specific T cells, after which the TCRs were sequenced. Having spent 10 days in culture, CD4+ T cells were then isolated by negative selection. The receptor was derived from a human donor who had recovered from COVID-19. The source material was CD4+ T cells from blood, cultured in vitro, sampled after SARS-CoV-2 vaccination.

The DNA of the CDR3 is TGTGCCAGCAGCTTCGCAGGGACAGGGAGAACCTACGAGCAGTACTTC. Protein product: CASSFAGTGRTYEQYF. The gene calls are TRBV7-8 and TRBJ2-7; 9 bases align to TRBD1. Germline CDR1 reads SGHVS; CDR2 reads FQNEAQ. This CDR3 is built from 16 residues. The V gene end was trimmed by 3 bases and the J gene end by 2 bases; junction bases not matched to a gene: 8.